This T cell receptor (beta chain) stems from a study of T cell repertoires in cytomegalovirus infection. The wider study: Both recently identified HLA-C-restricted and well-studied HLA-B-restricted CMV epitopes were used in the study.

Concerning this clonotype: What it binds is unknown.

J gave up 4 bases and V 8 bases, and 4 bases lay outside the gene matches. The CDR3 length is 13 residues. Findings and caveats of the study: CMV carriers having the relevant HLA were flagged by cumulative public TCR beta family frequency. The response measured ex vivo was dominated by TCR beta clonotypes (HLA-C-restricted and CMV-specific).

TCRdb re-derived calls from the reads in MiXCR, one entry per CDR3 protein. The table records around 800,000 distinct CDR3 sequences, approximately 32% of them present only once. Here the sequenced sample was cultured CD8+ T cells from PBMCs, taken from culture after CMV antigen stimulation. The chain recombines TRBV12-3 or TRBV12-4 with TRBJ2-5; TRBD1 aligns across 10 bases. This TCR came from a human donor in good health (CMV status not recorded). Some clones in this sample may be carry-over from other donors' samples. CDR3 sequence (DNA): TGTGCCAGCGACAGGGGGCGCGGAGAGACCCAGTACTTC. It codes for CASDRGRGETQYF.